This T cell receptor (beta chain) was observed in a study of shared clonotypes between healthy human individuals. CDR1 and CDR2 (germline): SNHLY, FYNNEI. V was pared by 7 bases and J by 6 bases, with 10 bases of the junction left unmatched. The CDR3 has 14 amino acids. Donors were healthy HIV-negative adults without recent acute infections or vaccinations. Once extracted for a subset, genomic DNA was divided evenly among several immunoSEQ plates. This table comes from immunoSEQ multiplex PCR, and its TCRdb copy is limited to in-frame clones, with some not included. The sample has hundreds of thousands of clones; about 96% are singletons.

The sequence was obtained from a woman aged 25 to 39 in good health. The chain links TRBV2 to TRBJ2-3; 7 positions agree with TRBD1. Sequencing used naive CD4+ T cells sorted from blood. The subset: CD45RA+ positively selected. The CDR3 DNA sequence: TGTGCCAGCACCGAGACAGGGAAAATCGATACGCAGTATTTT. Protein sequence: CASTETGKIDTQYF.